The text below deals with one TCR beta chain. Its antigen is unknown. The sample belongs to a study of T cell responses to AZD1222 COVID-19 vaccine. Repertoires were generated with immunoSEQ multiplex PCR, while TCRdb's copy carries only in-frame clones and drops some. The data contain 100,000 or so clones, approximately 89% of them seen just once; the ten biggest clones take up roughly 10%. Germline V gives CDR1 MNHEY, CDR2 SVGAGI. V shed 6 bases and J shed 0 bases, with 12 bases lying between them. This CDR3 contains 14 residues. Study outcomes and limitations: The donor cohort was predominantly white British with a female majority, and clonal diversity may have been underestimated. In the spike-specific TCR repertoire, nearly half reportedly target unmutated variant regions.

The V call is TRBV6-5, the J call TRBJ2-7, with a tentative D call TRBD2 (5 bases). This clonotype originated in an adult who received the AZD1222 COVID-19 vaccine. Sequencing was performed on peripheral blood, taken 28 days after the second AZD1222 dose. As DNA, the CDR3 is TGTGCCAGCAGGCTCATGGGGAGCTCCTACGAGCAGTACTTC. Protein product: CASRLMGSSYEQYF.